Listed here are 6 T cell receptor beta chains from one sample, sequenced in a study of cytomegalovirus exposure and HLA in healthy donors. PCR primers comprised 60 Vbeta and 13 Jbeta primers. Clones were read by immunoSEQ multiplex PCR, and TCRdb kept only the in-frame ones, dropping some. The table includes about 150,000 clones, around 75% detected once. The sample was PBMCs. The receptors were sampled from a man aged 40-55 years in good health and CMV-seronegative.

The genes are TRBV11-2 and TRBJ1-2, with a weak D call TRBD1 (6 bases). The CDR3 runs to 13 residues. Between the trimmed V and J ends, which lost 7 bases and 4 bases, there was a span of 13 bases. Germline loops: CDR1 SGHAT, CDR2 FQNNGV. CDR3 coding DNA: TGTGCCAGCACGCCGGGACAACGCTATGGCTACACCTTC. Translated: CASTPGQRYGYTF.

This sequence joins TRBV7-9 and TRBJ2-7; no definite D call. The V gene's germline CDR1 is SEHNR and CDR2 FQNEAQ (reference sequence). Trimming pared 4 bases from V and 2 bases from J, leaving 9 bases between. This CDR3 contains 13 residues. CDR3 region: CASSSADTYEQYF. The CDR3 bases are TGTGCCAGCAGCTCCGCGGATACCTACGAGCAGTACTTC.

The V call is TRBV30, the J call TRBJ1-2; 8 bases are shared with TRBD1. Germline CDR1 reads GTSNPN; CDR2 reads SVGIG (reference sequence). This CDR3 has 14 amino acids. Trimming at V came to 4 bases and at J to 2 bases, leaving 6 bases not matched to a gene. The DNA for the CDR3 is TGTGCCTGGAAGCGGACAGGGATAAACTATGGCTACACCTTC. Translated: CAWKRTGINYGYTF.

The chain is built from TRBV15 and TRBJ1-4; D may be TRBD1 (6 bases). Germline-derived CDR1 and CDR2 are LNHNV and YYDKDF (reference sequence). V was shortened by 6 bases and J by 11 bases, with 16 bases between the two germline ends. CDR3 length equals 13 residues. Here the CDR3 reads CATRGGGERKLFF. For the CDR3, the DNA is TGTGCCACCAGGGGCGGGGGCGAGAGGAAACTGTTTTTT.

The chain carries TRBV4-3 and TRBJ2-1, with 12 nucleotides matching TRBD2. Germline assignment: CDR1 LGHNA and CDR2 YSLEER. J was trimmed by 15 bases and V by 0 bases; bases with no gene match: 24. The CDR3 consists of 20 residues. CDR3: CASSQDHSIGGLAGGKRRFF. The CDR3 DNA reads TGCGCCAGCAGCCAAGATCATTCTATCGGAGGGCTAGCGGGGGGGAAGCGGCGGTTCTTC.

The rearrangement links TRBV5-4 to TRBJ2-3; 10 nucleotides align to TRBD2. The trim removed 4 bases at V and 1 base at J, leaving 6 bases unmatched. CDR1 SGHNT and CDR2 YYREEE come from the germline V gene (reference sequence). The CDR3 consists of 16 residues. The CDR3 loop is CASSGITSGGTDTQYF. Here the CDR3 DNA reads TGTGCCAGCAGCGGAATAACTAGCGGGGGCACAGATACGCAGTATTTT.